Listed below are T cell receptor beta chains from one sample, sequenced in a study of T cells after posttransplantation cyclophosphamide. The data were produced by immunoSEQ multiplex PCR, yet TCRdb's version contains in-frame clones alone and is incomplete. The sample is made up of about 40,000 clones, none counted only once. Material for sequencing was PBMCs. The receptors were sampled from a woman between 50 and 59 years old in good health and a related stem cell transplant donor. The conserved cysteine and the conserved F or W are not part of the CDR3 here. A D gene is named only where the DNA matches it firmly.

d_call: .; v_call: TRBV28; cdr3_aa: ASSLRGYGYT
d_call: .; v_call: TRBV11-2; cdr3_aa: ASSFPRARLEGYGYT
d_call: .; v_call: TRBV2; cdr3_aa: ASTAGLPSYEQY
d_call: TRBD2; v_call: TRBV5-1; cdr3_aa: ASSLAGLAGGPSTGELF
d_call: .; v_call: TRBV2; cdr3_aa: ASKTLPGGNYGYT
d_call: .; v_call: TRBV28; cdr3_aa: ASRVTRHSNQPQH
d_call: .; v_call: TRBV21-1; cdr3_aa: ASSKVRGQVDSGANVLT
d_call: .; v_call: TRBV11-3; cdr3_aa: ASSSKEASGLF
d_call: TRBD1; v_call: TRBV2; cdr3_aa: ARTGDRGEEKLF
d_call: .; v_call: TRBV19; cdr3_aa: ASSIGSAGSPLH
d_call: TRBD1; v_call: TRBV19; cdr3_aa: ASSLRQGPASGYT
d_call: TRBD2; v_call: TRBV6-1; cdr3_aa: ASSELPAGGPGEQF
d_call: TRBD1; v_call: TRBV28; cdr3_aa: ASSPQIRQGANYGYT
d_call: TRBD2; v_call: TRBV25-1; cdr3_aa: ASSDPPGTSGGHEQF
d_call: TRBD1; v_call: TRBV2; cdr3_aa: ASSEQGWVSNQPQH
d_call: .; v_call: TRBV7-9; cdr3_aa: ASSAPMINSYEQY
d_call: .; v_call: TRBV5-6; cdr3_aa: ASSLGVPQNQPQH
d_call: TRBD2; v_call: TRBV5-5; cdr3_aa: ASLLAGGLFETQY
d_call: TRBD2; v_call: TRBV6-1; cdr3_aa: ATEVAGGGTDTQY
d_call: .; v_call: TRBV5-4; cdr3_aa: ASSLSNLRGQETQY
d_call: TRBD1; v_call: TRBV11-3; cdr3_aa: ASSADRVGETQY
d_call: .; v_call: TRBV7-9; cdr3_aa: ASSFGGSQETQY
d_call: .; v_call: TRBV4-1; cdr3_aa: ASSRNSNYGYT
d_call: .; v_call: TRBV10-3; cdr3_aa: AIRGDPYEQY
d_call: TRBD1; v_call: TRBV4-1; cdr3_aa: ASKPSPGTANEKLF
d_call: .; v_call: TRBV18; cdr3_aa: ASSRSGSHNEKLF
d_call: TRBD1; v_call: TRBV11-2; cdr3_aa: ASSSDRGAEAF
d_call: .; v_call: TRBV2; cdr3_aa: ASTVQTMNTEAF
d_call: .; v_call: TRBV4-1; cdr3_aa: ASSQGLRMLGGDGYT
d_call: TRBD1; v_call: TRBV7-2; cdr3_aa: ASSDRDRGPYNEQF
d_call: .; v_call: TRBV2; cdr3_aa: ASSGFQGGEKLF
d_call: TRBD1; v_call: TRBV5-4; cdr3_aa: ASSRGTENTEAF
d_call: TRBD1; v_call: TRBV5-1; cdr3_aa: ASSLVNEGARLEAF
d_call: .; v_call: TRBV7-9; cdr3_aa: ASSGSFTWSGSEQY
d_call: .; v_call: TRBV7-9; cdr3_aa: ASSLERQGLTYEQY
d_call: TRBD2; v_call: TRBV11-3; cdr3_aa: ASSLDRFGTSGTYEQY
d_call: .; v_call: TRBV6-5; cdr3_aa: ASRGGPEAF
d_call: .; v_call: TRBV6-1; cdr3_aa: ASRGRGTLAGYT
d_call: .; v_call: TRBV9; cdr3_aa: ASSVGRARGEQF
d_call: TRBD1; v_call: TRBV6-1; cdr3_aa: ASSEGTGGWQPQH
d_call: .; v_call: TRBV5-1; cdr3_aa: ASSLGAGSNYGYT
d_call: TRBD1; v_call: TRBV6-4; cdr3_aa: ASTPEGQGFRGGAF
d_call: TRBD2; v_call: TRBV18; cdr3_aa: ASSPSGGETGELF
d_call: .; v_call: TRBV19; cdr3_aa: ASSIFSDNAKAGGLF